Listed below are T cell receptor beta chains from one sample, sequenced in a study of T cell responses to AZD1222 COVID-19 vaccine. The repertoire was sequenced with immunoSEQ multiplex PCR; TCRdb's copy has only in-frame clones and lacks some. There are more than 110,000 clones in the sample, with under 2.5% held by the top ten. Sequencing was carried out using peripheral blood. The source is an adult in good health. Each CDR3 is given with its conserved first and last residue. The D gene is left open where the match is weak.

V gene,J gene,D gene,CDR3 protein,CDR3 DNA
TRBV2,TRBJ1-5,NA,CASSEFWNQPQHF,TGTGCCAGCAGTGAATTTTGGAATCAGCCCCAGCATTTT
TRBV30,TRBJ1-1,NA,CAWSVGWGGNTEAFF,TGTGCCTGGAGTGTAGGGTGGGGGGGGAACACTGAAGCTTTCTTT
TRBV4-3,TRBJ2-2,NA,CASSRLAQNTGELFF,TGCGCCAGCAGCCGGCTAGCGCAGAACACCGGGGAGCTGTTTTTT
TRBV7-9,TRBJ1-4,TRBD1,CASSSEQGTNEKLFF,TGTGCCAGCAGTTCTGAACAGGGGACTAATGAAAAACTGTTTTTT
TRBV5-1,TRBJ1-1,NA,CASSFNGGSTEAFF,TGCGCCAGCAGCTTTAACGGGGGGTCCACTGAAGCTTTCTTT
TRBV3-1/TRBV3-2,TRBJ2-1,NA,CASSQDSESSYNEQFF,TGTGCCAGCAGCCAAGATTCAGAGAGCTCCTACAATGAGCAGTTCTTC
TRBV18,TRBJ1-1,NA,CASSRYEEGDTEAFF,TGTGCCAGCTCACGATATGAAGAAGGGGACACTGAAGCTTTCTTT
TRBV5-4,TRBJ2-5,NA,CASSQRQKQETQYF,TGTGCCAGCAGCCAACGACAGAAACAAGAGACCCAGTACTTC
TRBV6-2/TRBV6-3,TRBJ2-2,NA,CASSYSTRTGELFF,TGTGCCAGCAGTTACTCGACCCGCACCGGGGAGCTGTTTTTT
TRBV11-2,TRBJ1-1,NA,CASSLVGGTEAFF,TGTGCCAGCAGCTTAGTAGGGGGGACTGAAGCTTTCTTT
TRBV9,TRBJ2-1,TRBD1,CASSVGTGGSSYNEQFF,TGTGCCAGCAGCGTAGGGACAGGGGGAAGCTCCTACAATGAGCAGTTCTTC
TRBV7-9,TRBJ1-6,NA,CASSLTVENSPLHF,TGTGCCAGCAGCTTAACCGTGGAGAATTCACCCCTCCACTTT
TRBV30,TRBJ1-3,NA,CAWSEDSRGNTIYF,TGTGCCTGGAGTGAGGACAGCCGCGGAAACACCATATATTTT
TRBV21-1,TRBJ1-1,NA,CASSKEEEGGDSLSEAFF,TGTGCCAGCAGCAAAGAGGAAGAGGGGGGGGACAGTCTCTCTGAAGCTTTCTTT
TRBV27,TRBJ1-2,NA,CASSLYERADYGYTF,TGTGCCAGCAGTTTATATGAGAGGGCGGACTATGGCTACACCTTC
TRBV14,TRBJ2-1,TRBD2,CASSLGLARYGEQFF,TGTGCCAGCAGCCTCGGACTAGCGAGATATGGTGAGCAGTTCTTC
TRBV30,TRBJ1-1,NA,CAWSRVETEAFF,TGTGCCTGGAGTCGGGTCGAGACTGAAGCTTTCTTT
TRBV6-6,TRBJ1-1,NA,CASSWDARTEAFF,TGTGCCAGCAGTTGGGACGCTCGGACTGAAGCTTTCTTT
TRBV7-9,TRBJ1-4,NA,CASSLGQGDEKLFF,TGTGCCAGCAGCTTGGGGCAGGGTGATGAAAAACTGTTTTTT
TRBV6-6,TRBJ2-5,NA,CASSYGSGIGKTQYF,TGTGCCAGCAGTTACGGTTCAGGGATCGGGAAGACCCAGTACTTC
TRBV29-1,TRBJ1-1,NA,CSVERRQGNTEAFF,TGCAGCGTTGAACGTCGGCAGGGGAACACTGAAGCTTTCTTT
TRBV12-3/TRBV12-4,TRBJ2-7,NA,CANRDTAYEQYF,TGTGCCAACCGGGACACCGCCTACGAGCAGTACTTC
TRBV19,TRBJ1-6,NA,CASRETGNYSPLHF,TGTGCCAGTAGGGAAACAGGGAACTACTCACCCCTCCACTTT
TRBV19,TRBJ2-1,TRBD2,CASSIALPGGGGAYEQFF,TGTGCCAGTAGTATAGCCCTCCCTGGGGGCGGGGGGGCCTATGAGCAGTTCTTC
TRBV7-2,TRBJ1-3,TRBD1,CASSPQMSRGASGNTIYF,TGTGCCAGCAGCCCACAAATGTCCAGGGGGGCTTCAGGAAACACCATATATTTT
TRBV19,TRBJ1-5,NA,CASSSIRGNQPQHF,TGTGCCAGTAGCTCTATAAGAGGCAATCAGCCCCAGCATTTT
TRBV20-1,TRBJ2-3,NA,CSVTDTQYF,TGCAGTGTCACAGATACGCAGTATTTT
TRBV6-5,TRBJ2-1,TRBD1,CASSRQGNEQFF,TGTGCCAGCAGTAGACAGGGCAATGAGCAGTTCTTC